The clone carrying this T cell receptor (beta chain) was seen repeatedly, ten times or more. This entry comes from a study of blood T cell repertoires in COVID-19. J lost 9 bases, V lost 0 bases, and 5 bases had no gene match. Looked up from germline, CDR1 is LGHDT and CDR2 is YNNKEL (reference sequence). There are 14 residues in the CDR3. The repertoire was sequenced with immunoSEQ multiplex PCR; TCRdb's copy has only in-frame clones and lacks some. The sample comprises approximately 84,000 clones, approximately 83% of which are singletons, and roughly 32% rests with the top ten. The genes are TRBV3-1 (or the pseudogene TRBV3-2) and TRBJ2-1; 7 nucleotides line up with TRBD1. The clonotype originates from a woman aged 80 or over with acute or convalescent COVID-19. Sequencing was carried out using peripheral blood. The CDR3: CASSQEGGGGEQFF. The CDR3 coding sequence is TGTGCCAGCAGCCAAGAAGGGGGCGGCGGTGAGCAGTTCTTC.